Given below is one T cell receptor (beta chain) in context. Repertoires were generated with immunoSEQ multiplex PCR, while TCRdb's copy carries only in-frame clones and drops some. Of about 100,000 clones listed, around 93% were seen once; the top ten hold less than 2%. These data originate in a study of T cell changes during pregnancy in multiple sclerosis. The germline V gene encodes CDR1 SGHRS and CDR2 YFSETQ. The CDR3 consists of 16 residues. V lost 0 bases to trimming and J lost 7 bases, with 14 bases between them. This sequence joins TRBV5-1 and TRBJ1-6; D possibly corresponds to TRBD1 (6 bases). Source: peripheral blood, taken after pregnancy. This clonotype was obtained from a female donor with multiple sclerosis, enrolled in a pregnancy study. For the CDR3, the DNA is TGCGCCAGCAGCTTGGGGACAGCTGAGTCCAATTCACCCCTCCACTTT. Translation gives CASSLGTAESNSPLHF.